These 22 T cell receptor beta chains originate from one sample sequenced in a study of cytomegalovirus exposure and HLA in healthy donors. Primers included in the PCR were 60 Vbeta and 13 Jbeta primers. The assay was immunoSEQ multiplex PCR, and TCRdb's table has in-frame clones only and misses some. The sample holds 73,000 or so clones; roughly four fifths are singletons and the top ten take about 6%. Material for sequencing was PBMCs. The receptors originated from a man aged 50 to 60 in good health and CMV-seronegative.

This clone occurred once. V and J are TRBV6-1 and TRBJ1-5; D perhaps matches TRBD1 (6 bases). V lost 1 base and J 4 bases, leaving 11 bases between the germline ends. Germline V CDR1 and CDR2: MNHNS, SASEGT. CDR3 length: 15 residues. The CDR3 loop is CASSEVQGRNQPQHF. DNA for the CDR3: TGTGCCAGCAGTGAAGTACAGGGAAGGAATCAGCCCCAGCATTTT.

The J gene is TRBJ1-5, the V gene TRBV9; TRBD1 agrees at 7 bases. The CDR3 has 22 amino acids. Trimming cost V 0 bases and J 2 bases; bases outside gene matches: 23. Germline-derived CDR1 and CDR2 are SGDLS and YYNGEE. The DNA for the CDR3 is TGTGCCAGCAGCGTAGGGATTGGGACCGGGACAGCTCTTTCTAGGGGCAATCAGCCCCAGCATTTT. Amino acid sequence: CASSVGIGTGTALSRGNQPQHF.

The chain employs TRBV28 and TRBJ2-5; possible D gene TRBD1, 6 bases. With the DNA end fitting TRBJ2-7 better, the J assignment may be wrong. CDR1 and CDR2 from the germline V gene are MDHEN and SYDVKM. The CDR3 covers 14 residues. CDR3 region: CASIQGSNRYEQYF. CDR3 coding DNA: TGTGCCAGCATCCAGGGGTCAAATCGGTACGAGCAGTACTTC.

The V and J genes are TRBV11-2 and TRBJ2-2; a possible D gene is TRBD1 (6 bases). Trimming pared 5 bases from V and 7 bases from J, leaving 11 bases between. The germline V gene has CDR1 SGHAT and CDR2 FQNNGV. The CDR3 length is 13 residues. The CDR3 region is CASSQSQGGELFF. The CDR3 nucleotides are TGTGCCAGCAGCCAGTCACAGGGCGGGGAGCTGTTTTTT.

The V gene is TRBV11-2, the J gene TRBJ2-3, with D maybe TRBD2 (6 bases). The V and J ends lost 5 bases and 1 base respectively, with 13 bases between them. Germline V gives CDR1 SGHAT, CDR2 FQNNGV. CDR3 length equals 15 residues. CDR3 in amino acids: CASSRSGWGTDTQYF. CDR3 nucleotides: TGTGCCAGCAGCCGCAGCGGGTGGGGCACAGATACGCAGTATTTT.

The rearrangement uses TRBV19 and TRBJ2-6; the match to TRBD2 covers 14 bases. The V and J ends lost 10 bases and 4 bases, in that order; junction bases with no gene match: 6. The CDR3 extends over 16 amino acids. CDR1 is LNHDA and CDR2 is SQIVND in the germline V gene (reference sequence). The chain's CDR3 is CATRLAGGLGANVLTF. CDR3 DNA sequence: TGTGCCACCAGACTAGCGGGAGGGTTAGGGGCCAACGTCCTGACTTTC.

The CDR3, as DNA: TGTGCCAGCAGTGAGACAGGGAAGAGCAATCAGCCCCAGCATTTT. Residues: CASSETGKSNQPQHF. The chain employs TRBV28 and TRBJ1-5, with 7 bases that match TRBD1. The germline CDR1 and CDR2 sequences are MDHEN and SYDVKM. There are 15 residues in the CDR3. The V and J ends lost 5 bases and 1 base, in that order; junction bases with no gene match: 5.

This chain uses TRBV7-2 with TRBJ2-3; a possible D gene is TRBD1 (6 bases). CDR1 is SGHTA and CDR2 is FQGNSA in the germline V gene. The CDR3 loop spans 18 amino acids. Trimming shortened V by 5 bases and J by 0 bases, and 21 bases separated the two germline ends. CDR3 in DNA: TGTGCCAGCAGCCCTAGAAGGGAACAGGGCGGGAGCACAGATACGCAGTATTTT. Protein product: CASSPRREQGGSTDTQYF.

The chain recombines TRBV4-2 with TRBJ1-1, with 7 nucleotides matching TRBD1. Germline-derived CDR1 and CDR2 are LGHNA and YNFKEQ. V lost 0 bases, J lost 10 bases, and 8 bases stayed unmatched. This CDR3 comprises 14 residues. The CDR3 bases are TGTGCCAGCAGCCAAGATCGTAGGGGGCGCGTAGCTTTCTTT. It translates to CASSQDRRGRVAFF.

This CDR3 reads CASSPVLMNTEAFF. CDR3 sequence (DNA): TGTGCCAGTAGTCCAGTCCTCATGAACACTGAAGCTTTCTTT. The chain combines TRBV19 with TRBJ1-1; D call uncertain. Germline V CDR1 and CDR2: LNHDA, SQIVND (reference sequence). Between the trimmed V and J ends, which lost 5 bases and 0 bases, there was a span of 10 bases. This CDR3 is 14 amino acids long.

This chain connects TRBV6-6 to TRBJ2-7, with 10 bases fitting TRBD2. J was trimmed by 3 bases and V by 2 bases; bases with no gene match: 7. Per germline, CDR1 MNHNY and CDR2 SVGAGI (reference sequence). The CDR3 runs to 16 residues. CDR3 residues: CASSYASWTSGYEQYF. The CDR3 DNA reads TGTGCCAGCAGTTACGCTTCGTGGACTAGCGGCTACGAGCAGTACTTC.

The chain is built from TRBV19 and TRBJ1-5, with TRBD1 matching 11 bases. CDR1 is LNHDA and CDR2 is SQIVND in the germline V gene (reference sequence). CDR3 length: 17 amino acids. V lost 5 bases and J lost 5; bases outside the gene matches: 11. The CDR3 sequence is CASSATGTGGGHQPQHF. CDR3 nucleotide sequence: TGTGCCAGTAGTGCTACCGGGACAGGGGGGGGCCATCAGCCCCAGCATTTT.

This chain uses TRBV29-1 with TRBJ1-2, with D maybe TRBD1 (6 bases). Germline CDR1 is SQVTM and CDR2 is ANQGSEA. The CDR3 consists of 16 residues. Trimming took off 5 bases at V and 0 bases at J, with 19 bases between the two ends. In DNA form, the CDR3 reads TGCAGCGTTCCGTCGAGTGGGGGCTCCTCTAACTATGGCTACACCTTC. Translating it yields CSVPSSGGSSNYGYTF.

The chain uses TRBV6-6 and TRBJ1-5; 10 bases line up with TRBD1. The V segment lost 7 bases and the J segment 7 bases; nucleotides outside the gene matches: 13. Germline lookup yields CDR1 MNHNY and CDR2 SVGAGI (reference sequence). The CDR3 is 16 residues long. The CDR3 coding sequence is TGTGCCAGCAACCCAACCGGGACAGGGGTTGGGCAGCCCCAGCATTTT. It encodes CASNPTGTGVGQPQHF.

This clone was recorded a few times. The chain employs TRBV14 and TRBJ1-2; 9 nucleotides agree with TRBD1. CDR1 is SGHDN, CDR2 FVKESK, per germline. After removal of 3 bases from V and 5 bases from J, the junction contained 1 base not matched to a gene. This CDR3 region has 13 residues. The CDR3 is CASSQDRGYGYTF. The CDR3 DNA is TGTGCCAGCAGCCAGGACAGGGGTTATGGCTACACCTTC. Looking up the rest from reference TRBV14 and TRBJ1-2 gives the full variable domain: EAGVTQFPSHSVIEKGQTVTLRCDPISGHDNLYWYRRVMGKEIKFLLHFVKESKQDESGMPNNRFLAERTGGTYSTLKVQPAELEDSGVYFCASSQDRGYGYTFGSGTRLTVV.

The V and J genes are TRBV14 and TRBJ2-3; 7 nucleotides align to TRBD1. The CDR3 totals 15 residues. The germline V gene has CDR1 SGHDN and CDR2 FVKESK. V lost 3 bases to trimming and J lost 4 bases; unmatched junction nucleotides: 7. DNA for the CDR3: TGTGCCAGCAGCCATCGAAGACAGGGAGCAGATACGCAGTATTTT. It yields the protein CASSHRRQGADTQYF. Full variable domain (outside the CDR3, taken from reference TRBV14 and TRBJ2-3): EAGVTQFPSHSVIEKGQTVTLRCDPISGHDNLYWYRRVMGKEIKFLLHFVKESKQDESGMPNNRFLAERTGGTYSTLKVQPAELEDSGVYFCASSHRRQGADTQYFGPGTRLTVL.

This chain joins TRBV7-8 and TRBJ1-1; possible D gene TRBD1, 5 bases. Germline V gene sequence: CDR1 SGHVS, CDR2 FQNEAQ. CDR3 length: 15 amino acids. The ends were cut back, 5 bases at V and 4 bases at J, with 17 bases in the middle. CDR3 loop: CASSLNRMFSTEAFF. The CDR3 nucleotides read TGTGCCAGCAGCCTAAACAGGATGTTCAGCACTGAAGCTTTCTTT.

J is TRBJ1-5 and V is TRBV28, with 8 bases identical to TRBD1. The CDR3 totals 15 residues. Germline V gene lookup returns CDR1 MDHEN and CDR2 SYDVKM. The J segment lost 7 bases and the V segment lost 5 bases, leaving 10 bases of the junction unmatched. The CDR3 nucleotides are TGTGCCAGCAGTGTGGACAGGGCGGTTTGGCAGCCCCAGCATTTT. This gives the protein CASSVDRAVWQPQHF.

The rearrangement links TRBV5-8 to TRBJ1-4; 8 bases are shared with TRBD1. The CDR3 runs to 16 residues. Per the germline V gene, CDR1 is SGHTS and CDR2 is YDEGEE. V was pared by 4 bases and J by 5 bases, with 10 bases of the junction left unmatched. The CDR3 DNA sequence: TGTGCCAGCAGCACTGGGACAGGCTTTGGAAATGAAAAACTGTTTTTT. Protein sequence: CASSTGTGFGNEKLFF.

In DNA, the CDR3 is TGTGCCAGCAGCCCCAGTTTGGGCGGGGGGAACACCGGGGAGCTGTTTTTT. Its translation: CASSPSLGGGNTGELFF. The chain uses TRBV5-4 and TRBJ2-2, with 7 positions matching TRBD2. The CDR3 consists of 17 residues. CDR1 SGHNT and CDR2 YYREEE come from the germline V gene (reference sequence). V was pared by 4 bases and J by 1 base, with 10 bases of the junction left unmatched.

In this sample, this clone turned up once. This chain uses TRBV7-2 with TRBJ2-5; D is unclear. With 8 bases removed from V and 5 bases from J, the gap between germline ends came to 15 bases. The germline CDR1 and CDR2 sequences are SGHTA and FQGNSA. This CDR3 spans 13 amino acids. The chain's CDR3 is CASGPFRRETQYF. The CDR3 bases are TGTGCCAGCGGTCCATTTCGGCGGGAGACCCAGTACTTC.

The chain recombines TRBV30 with TRBJ1-4; D unresolved. The CDR3 spans 14 residues. The germline V and J ends were trimmed by 2 bases and 3 bases, with 10 bases remaining between them. Germline V gene sequence: CDR1 GTSNPN, CDR2 SVGIG (reference sequence). The CDR3 spells CAWSRRPSNEKLFF. In nucleotides, the CDR3 is TGTGCCTGGAGTCGGAGACCTTCTAATGAAAAACTGTTTTTT.